Given below is one T cell receptor beta chain in context. The antigen remains undetermined. These data come from a study of radiotherapy plus CTLA-4 blockade in lung cancer. On the study more broadly: Disease control reached 31%, with objective responses in approximately 20%. Whole-study results and caveats: An expansion of tumor-derived TCR clones occurred in blood after radiotherapy plus ipilimumab. Best predicting response, reportedly, were early blood T cell clone dynamics, with interferon-beta.

Generated by immunoSEQ multiplex PCR, the TCRdb table keeps only in-frame clones and is missing some. The sample records fewer than 45,000 clones, around 83% being singletons. The clonotype originates from a human donor with non-small cell lung cancer who had stable disease on radiotherapy plus ipilimumab. The specimen comprised peripheral blood, sampled from a patient treated with radiotherapy plus ipilimumab.

In DNA, the CDR3 is TGTGCCTGGACCCGGACAGGGGCTAGCAATCAGCCCCAGCATTTT. This gives the protein CAWTRTGASNQPQHF. The chain is built from TRBV30 and TRBJ1-5; 9 positions match TRBD1. J lost 0 bases, V lost 4 bases, and 4 bases had no gene match. From germline, CDR1 is GTSNPN and CDR2 SVGIG (reference sequence). CDR3 length: 15 amino acids.